This TCR beta chain was found in a study of OX40 agonist ivuxolimab in advanced cancers. Study-level background: It was permissible to have had prior anti-PD-1, anti-PD-L1 or anti-CTLA-4 therapy, and about 40% had some. Whole-study results and caveats: Among the least clonally expanded were partial responders at 0.1-3.0 mg/kg. Antigen specificity of clonally expanded peripheral T cells was not established.

On this clone: Its antigen is as yet unknown.

The V gene's germline CDR1 is SGHRS and CDR2 YFSETQ. The CDR3 spans 14 residues. Trimming stripped 4 bases from V and 0 bases from J, with 7 bases between. Sequenced by immunoSEQ multiplex PCR; TCRdb stores in-frame clones only, minus some. Of approximately 70,000 clones in the sample, about nine tenths are singletons; the top ten hold 2.8%. The TCR comes from an adult with an advanced solid tumor such as melanoma, head and neck, liver or kidney cancer. This material consisted of CD4+ or CD8+ T cells sorted from blood, taken in a trial of the OX40 agonist ivuxolimab. The rearrangement joins TRBV5-1 to TRBJ2-2; D is undetermined. Written as DNA, the CDR3 is TGCGCCAGCAGCATTACGGCGAACACCGGGGAGCTGTTTTTT. Its protein product is CASSITANTGELFF.